The 16 T cell receptor beta chains listed next were all sequenced from one sample in a study of T-cell memory formation after mild COVID-19. MiXCR was run by TCRdb on the 5' RACE reads, yielding one entry per CDR3 protein. Of just over 400,000 distinct CDR3 sequences in the sample, less than 25% were seen once. Source material: PBMCs or a T cell subset sorted from them (not recorded which). Receptors were obtained from an adult woman who had mild COVID-19 (a few samples of this study predate the infection). Cell type and time point are not known.

In its sample, this clonotype was seen once. The chain combines TRBV12-3 or TRBV12-4 with TRBJ1-2; no clear D gene. V shed 3 bases and J shed 6 bases, with 14 bases lying between them. The CDR3 consists of 14 residues. The chain's CDR3 is CASSFRVGSDGYTF. The CDR3 DNA reads TGTGCCAGCAGTTTCCGGGTAGGGTCTGATGGCTACACCTTC.

This chain joins TRBV7-8 and TRBJ2-6; D perhaps matches TRBD1 (5 bases). The CDR3 is 15 residues long. The ends were cut back, 5 bases at V and 0 bases at J, with 8 bases in the middle. Germline loops: CDR1 SGHVS, CDR2 FQNEAQ. Here the CDR3 DNA reads TGTGCCAGCAGCCAGACAGCCTCTGGGGCCAACGTCCTGACTTTC. It specifies CASSQTASGANVLTF.

This clonotype was counted many times. The chain's CDR3 is CASSQAFNEKLFF. The CDR3 DNA is TGTGCCAGCAGCCAGGCATTTAATGAAAAACTGTTTTTT. The V gene is TRBV3-1, the J gene TRBJ1-4; no definite D call. Germline CDR1 and CDR2: LGHDT and YNNKEL (reference sequence). The ends were cut back, 3 bases at V and 4 bases at J, with 6 bases in the middle. The CDR3 length is 13 residues.

This clonotype was picked up many times. The chain links TRBV12-3 or TRBV12-4 to TRBJ1-2, with D uncertain. V was trimmed by 3 bases and J by 7 bases, leaving 12 bases between them. The CDR3 consists of 13 residues. The CDR3 here is CASSFASAGGYTF. In DNA form, the CDR3 reads TGTGCCAGCAGTTTCGCATCTGCGGGTGGCTACACCTTC.

This clonotype was recorded at least ten times. The chain is built from TRBV4-2 and TRBJ2-5; 10 nucleotides line up with TRBD2. With V trimmed by 1 base and J by 3 bases, 8 bases remained unmatched. CDR1 is LGHNA, CDR2 YNFKEQ, per germline. The length of the CDR3 is 17 residues. This chain's CDR3 is CASSQGPLSGGEETQYF. The CDR3 region has the DNA TGTGCCAGCAGCCAAGGCCCCCTGAGCGGGGGGGAAGAGACCCAGTACTTC.

This clonotype has a handful of counts. The chain links TRBV7-9 to TRBJ2-1; TRBD2 matches at 10 bases. Germline assignment: CDR1 SEHNR and CDR2 FQNEAQ (reference sequence). The CDR3 is 16 amino acids. V was pared by 4 bases and J by 3 bases, with 6 bases of the junction left unmatched. The CDR3 sequence: CASSSLAGERYNEQFF. In nucleotides, the CDR3 is TGTGCCAGCAGCTCTCTAGCGGGGGAGCGCTACAATGAGCAGTTCTTC.

J is TRBJ2-7 and V is TRBV7-9; 7 bases are a match to TRBD2. Unmatched junction bases numbered 12, after V lost 1 base and J lost 3 bases. Germline assignment: CDR1 SEHNR and CDR2 FQNEAQ (reference sequence). The CDR3 runs 17 residues. CDR3 bases: TGTGCCAGCAGCTTAGTTAAAGGAGCGGGACTATACTACGAGCAGTACTTC. Translating gives CASSLVKGAGLYYEQYF.

The chain carries TRBV4-2 and TRBJ2-5; D may match TRBD1 or TRBD2 (5 bases each). Germline V CDR1 and CDR2: LGHNA, YNFKEQ. Between the trimmed V and J ends, which lost 4 bases and 2 bases, there was a span of 11 bases. The CDR3 extends over 14 amino acids. In nucleotides, the CDR3 is TGTGCCAGCAGCCCGGGACGGATGCAAGAGACCCAGTACTTC. Its translation: CASSPGRMQETQYF.

This chain uses TRBV5-8 with TRBJ2-7, with D perhaps matching TRBD1 (5 bases). Trimming removed 6 bases from V and 7 bases from J, with 14 bases in between. Germline V gene data show CDR1 as SGHTS and CDR2 as YDEGEE. The CDR3 runs 12 residues. For the CDR3, the DNA is TGTGCCAGCACCAGAGAGACAGAAGAGCAGTACTTC. It yields the protein CASTRETEEQYF.

This clonotype was counted between two and nine times. The gene calls are TRBV5-1 and TRBJ1-5, with D maybe TRBD1 (6 bases). The CDR3 covers 15 residues. The ends were cut back, 0 bases at V and 4 bases at J, with 11 bases in the middle. The germline V gene has CDR1 SGHRS and CDR2 YFSETQ. The CDR3 DNA reads as TGCGCCAGCAGCTTGGCGGGGGCAGGGAATCAGCCCCAGCATTTT. Amino acid sequence: CASSLAGAGNQPQHF.

The table lists this clonotype with a few counts. The chain joins TRBV12-3 or TRBV12-4 to TRBJ2-1; 14 nucleotides match TRBD2. V lost 7 bases to trimming and J lost 8 bases; unmatched junction nucleotides: 13. This CDR3 is 17 amino acids long. DNA of the CDR3: TGTGCCAGCACTGGGACTAGCGGGGGATCCGGGAGGGATGAGCAGTTCTTC. This codes for CASTGTSGGSGRDEQFF.

Many counts were recorded for this clonotype. This chain links TRBV9 with TRBJ2-5; 7 nucleotides agree with TRBD2. Germline CDR1 SGDLS, CDR2 YYNGEE. CDR3 size: 14 residues. Trimming cost V 0 bases and J 3 bases; bases outside gene matches: 2. CDR3 residues: CASSVGLAEETQYF. As DNA, the CDR3 is TGTGCCAGCAGCGTAGGGCTAGCGGAAGAGACCCAGTACTTC. The full variable domain, rest sourced from reference TRBV9 and TRBJ2-5, is DSGVTQTPKHLITATGQRVTLRCSPRSGDLSVYWYQQSLDQGLQFLIQYYNGEERAKGNILERFSAQQFPDLHSELNLSSLELGDSALYFCASSVGLAEETQYFGPGTRLLVL.

In DNA, the CDR3 is TGTGCCAGCAGCTGGACTAGCGGGTTCTACAATGAGCAGTTCTTC. Its protein is CASSWTSGFYNEQFF. The chain combines TRBV5-5 with TRBJ2-1, with TRBD2 matching 11 bases. CDR1 is SGHKS, CDR2 YYEKEE, per germline (reference sequence). The CDR3 runs to 15 residues. The V and J ends lost 3 bases and 3 bases, in that order; junction bases with no gene match: 2.

This clonotype was counted at least ten times. DNA for the CDR3: TGTGCCAGCAGCCTCACAGGAGGTTATTACGAGCAGTACTTC. As protein: CASSLTGGYYEQYF. V gene TRBV12-3 or TRBV12-4 combines with J gene TRBJ2-7, with D possibly called TRBD1 or TRBD2 (5 bases each). CDR3 length: 14 residues. Between the trimmed V and J ends, which lost 6 bases and 4 bases, there was a span of 16 bases.

This rearrangement joins TRBV7-9 to TRBJ1-2, with a weak D call TRBD1 (5 bases). The ends were cut back, 0 bases at V and 0 bases at J, with 8 bases in the middle. Germline CDR1 is SEHNR and CDR2 is FQNEAQ (reference sequence). The CDR3 is 15 amino acids. The CDR3 DNA reads TGTGCCAGCAGCTTAGCGGGGGAGACTAACTATGGCTACACCTTC. Translation gives CASSLAGETNYGYTF.

On this clonotype: One end of the junction fails to match germline, which may point to a read error. The CDR3 coding sequence is TGCAGCGTTGACCACTCCCATGTCTTT. It is translated as CSVDHSHVF. This chain joins TRBV29-1 and TRBJ1-1; D is ambiguous. Looked up from germline, CDR1 is SQVTM and CDR2 is ANQGSEA. This CDR3 contains 9 residues.